This T cell receptor beta chain was sequenced during a study of T cell responses to AZD1222 COVID-19 vaccine. General study results and limits: Spike-specific TCR depth and breadth grew after two AZD1222 doses.

This CDR3 contains 14 residues. Trimming cost V 3 bases and J 7 bases, with 10 bases left between them. Germline V gene data show CDR1 as MDHEN and CDR2 as SYDVKM. In this sample, this clone turned up once. The antigen remains unidentified. The data were produced by immunoSEQ multiplex PCR, yet TCRdb's version contains in-frame clones alone and is incomplete. Of some 110,000 clones detected, roughly 88% appear once; the ten largest clones hold less than 6%. This sequence joins TRBV28 and TRBJ1-6; D is unresolved. This receptor was taken from an adult in good health. The starting material was peripheral blood, obtained on day 0 of AZD1222 vaccination. For the CDR3, the DNA is TGTGCCAGCAGTTTTCTTGTCAGCAATTCACCCCTCCACTTT. This encodes CASSFLVSNSPLHF.